What follows are 11 T cell receptor beta chains derived from one specimen sequenced in a study of blood T cell repertoires in COVID-19. TCRdb keeps only in-frame clones here, not all; method: immunoSEQ multiplex PCR. This table holds 100,000 to 120,000 clones, roughly 82% found once. The sequencing input was peripheral blood. All receptors derive from a woman aged 60-70 years with acute or convalescent COVID-19.

This clone came up a few times. The chain uses TRBV27 and TRBJ1-4; 9 nucleotides align to TRBD1. V lost 0 bases, J lost 7 bases, and 3 bases stayed unmatched. CDR3 length: 15 amino acids. Germline-derived CDR1 and CDR2 are MNHEY and SMNVEV (reference sequence). CDR3 sequence: CASSLSMTGGEKLFF. Written as DNA, the CDR3 is TGTGCCAGCAGTTTATCGATGACAGGGGGTGAAAAACTGTTTTTT.

This clone was picked up a small number of times. The chain joins TRBV19 to TRBJ1-6; possible D gene TRBD1, 6 bases. The CDR3 consists of 15 residues. V lost 6 bases to trimming and J lost 9 bases, with 18 bases between them. Germline CDR1 and CDR2: LNHDA and SQIVND (reference sequence). The CDR3 spells CASSSRGRGSSPLHF. CDR3 sequence (DNA): TGTGCCAGTAGCTCCCGGGGGAGGGGGAGTTCACCCCTCCACTTT. Together with reference TRBV19 and TRBJ1-6, the CDR3 gives the full variable domain: DGGITQSPKYLFRKEGQNVTLSCEQNLNHDAMYWYRQDPGQGLRLIYYSQIVNDFQKGDIAEGYSVSREKKESFPLTVTSAQKNPTAFYLCASSSRGRGSSPLHFGNGTRLTVT.

This clone was seen just once. This chain connects TRBV5-5 to TRBJ1-1, with D maybe TRBD1 (6 bases). The length of the CDR3 is 16 residues. Germline V lookup: CDR1 SGHKS, CDR2 YYEKEE (reference sequence). Trimming took off 4 bases at V and 5 bases at J, with 21 bases between the two ends. CDR3 in amino acids: CASSLEGGGLGTEAFF. In nucleotides, the CDR3 is TGTGCCAGCAGCCTGGAGGGCGGGGGGCTCGGTACTGAAGCTTTCTTT.

The chain recombines TRBV28 with TRBJ2-2, with 8 bases aligning to TRBD2. This CDR3 is built from 15 residues. V lost 1 base to trimming and J lost 5 bases; unmatched junction nucleotides: 3. The germline V gene encodes CDR1 MDHEN and CDR2 SYDVKM. The CDR3 sequence: CASSLLAGGTGELFF. The CDR3 bases are TGTGCCAGCAGTTTATTGGCGGGGGGTACCGGGGAGCTGTTTTTT.

In DNA, the CDR3 is TGTGCCTGGGACAGGGTTGAAGCTTTCTTT. Encoded protein: CAWDRVEAFF. This chain joins TRBV30 and TRBJ1-1, with TRBD1 identical over 7 bases. V lost 5 bases, J lost 7 bases, and 1 base stayed unmatched. This CDR3 region has 10 residues. Germline CDR1 is GTSNPN and CDR2 is SVGIG (reference sequence).

The gene calls are TRBV5-1 and TRBJ1-1; no firm D call. The CDR3 covers 14 residues. Germline V CDR1 and CDR2: SGHRS, YFSETQ. The ends were cut back, 3 bases at V and 3 bases at J, with 12 bases in the middle. CDR3 residues: CASSSLDGDTEAFF. CDR3 nucleotides: TGCGCCAGCAGCTCCCTAGACGGGGACACTGAAGCTTTCTTT.

V is TRBV7-3 and J is TRBJ1-5; D remains ambiguous. V lost 5 bases to trimming and J lost 5 bases, with 10 bases between them. CDR1 is SGHTA and CDR2 is FQGTGA in the germline V gene. There are 13 residues in the CDR3. CDR3 coding DNA: TGTGCCAGCAGCATGGACGGGGATCAGCCCCAGCATTTT. Encoded protein: CASSMDGDQPQHF.

V is TRBV30 and J is TRBJ2-1; D is possibly TRBD1 (6 bases). CDR3 size: 12 residues. Germline V lookup: CDR1 GTSNPN, CDR2 SVGIG (reference sequence). V gave up 2 bases and J gave up 10 bases, with 12 bases separating them. CDR3: CAWSQGSGEQFF. The DNA for the CDR3 is TGTGCCTGGAGTCAGGGGTCAGGGGAGCAGTTCTTC.

The chain combines TRBV13 with TRBJ1-2; the match to TRBD1 covers 8 bases. The CDR3 has 12 amino acids. The germline V gene encodes CDR1 PRHDT and CDR2 FYEKMQ (reference sequence). With V trimmed by 6 bases and J by 5 bases, 2 bases remained unmatched. CDR3 coding DNA: TGTGCCAGCAGTGGACAGGGATATGGCTACACCTTC. This gives the protein CASSGQGYGYTF. Filled out from reference TRBV13 and TRBJ1-2, the complete variable domain reads AAGVIQSPRHLIKEKRETATLKCYPIPRHDTVYWYQQGPGQDPQFLISFYEKMQSDKGSIPDRFSAQQFSDYHSELNMSSLELGDSALYFCASSGQGYGYTFGSGTRLTVV.

This chain joins TRBV27 and TRBJ2-7; D perhaps matches TRBD1 (6 bases). Trimming pared 6 bases from V and 2 bases from J, leaving 11 bases between. The germline CDR1 and CDR2 sequences are MNHEY and SMNVEV (reference sequence). The CDR3 has 13 amino acids. The CDR3 here is CASSGTGTYEQYF. CDR3 in DNA: TGTGCCAGCAGCGGTACAGGGACCTACGAGCAGTACTTC.

This clone was recorded a few times. The chain combines TRBV7-6 with TRBJ2-3; D possibly corresponds to TRBD1 (7 bases). CDR3 length equals 12 residues. The ends were cut back, 1 base at V and 11 bases at J, with 10 bases in the middle. In germline, CDR1 is SGHVS, CDR2 FNYEAQ. In nucleotides, the CDR3 is TGTGCCAGCAGCTTAGGCGGGACAGAGCAGTATTTT. This gives the protein CASSLGGTEQYF.